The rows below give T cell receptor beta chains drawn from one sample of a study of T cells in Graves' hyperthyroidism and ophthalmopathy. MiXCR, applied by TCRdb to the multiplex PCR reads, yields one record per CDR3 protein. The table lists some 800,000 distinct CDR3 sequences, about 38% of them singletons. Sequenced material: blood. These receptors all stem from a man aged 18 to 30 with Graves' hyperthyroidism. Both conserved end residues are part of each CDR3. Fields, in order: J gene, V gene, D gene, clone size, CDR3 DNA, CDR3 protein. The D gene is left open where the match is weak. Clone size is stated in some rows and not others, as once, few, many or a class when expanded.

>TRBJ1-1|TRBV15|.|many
TGTGCCACCAGCAGAGATTTGGGAACCTCTGAAGCTTTCTTT
CATSRDLGTSEAFF
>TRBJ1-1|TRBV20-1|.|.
TGCAGTGCTAGAGAAAACGGCTGGGGCACTGAAGCTTTCTTT
CSARENGWGTEAFF
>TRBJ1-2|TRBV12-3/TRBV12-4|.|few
TGTGCCAGCAGTTGGGAGGGCCAGGGCGGCTACACCTTC
CASSWEGQGGYTF
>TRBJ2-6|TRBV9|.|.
TGTGCCAGTACAGGTAACTCTGGGGCCAACGTCCTGACTTTC
CASTGNSGANVLTF
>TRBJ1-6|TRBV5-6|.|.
TGTGCCAGCAGCTTGCGCGGGGTAGGCAATCAGCCCCTCCACTTT
CASSLRGVGNQPLHF
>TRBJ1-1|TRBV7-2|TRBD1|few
TGTGCCAGCCAGGGGGGACAGGGCTTGCGCACTGAAGCTTTCTTT
CASQGGQGLRTEAFF
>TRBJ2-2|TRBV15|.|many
TGTGCCACCAGCACAGGGGTCGTTATGACCGGGGAGCTGTTTTTT
CATSTGVVMTGELFF
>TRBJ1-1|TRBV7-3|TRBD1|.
TGTGCCAGCAGCTTACATCCGGGACAGGAGGGTTCGGACACTGAAGCTTTCTTT
CASSLHPGQEGSDTEAFF
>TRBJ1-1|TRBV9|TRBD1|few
TGTGCCAGCAGCGCGAACCCGGGACAGGGGCCGAACACTGAAGCTTTCTTT
CASSANPGQGPNTEAFF
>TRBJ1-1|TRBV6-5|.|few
TGTGCCAGCAGGATGGGACACCCGAACACTGAAGCTTTCTTT
CASRMGHPNTEAFF
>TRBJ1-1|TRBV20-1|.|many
TGCAGTGCTAGACCCCAGGGACGGTCTCTAAACACTGAAGCTTTCTTT
CSARPQGRSLNTEAFF